The 14 T cell receptor beta chains below all came from one sample that was sequenced in a study of blood T cell repertoires in COVID-19. Clones were sequenced by immunoSEQ multiplex PCR, and TCRdb holds only the in-frame ones, with some missing. The sample consists of around 250,000 clones, approximately 90% of them appearing once. Sequences were obtained from PBMCs or T cells enriched from blood (not recorded which). The source of these receptors is a middle-aged man who had been exposed to COVID-19.

The chain combines TRBV27 with TRBJ2-1, with 12 bases that match TRBD2. Losses at the gene ends were 6 bases for V and 9 bases for J; bases not matched to a gene: 12. The CDR3 consists of 16 residues. Germline values: CDR1 MNHEY, CDR2 SMNVEV (reference sequence). DNA of the CDR3: TGTGCCAGCAGCCCACCGCCGACTAGCGGGAGTGGTGAGCAGTTCTTC. Translating gives CASSPPPTSGSGEQFF.

This clone was detected a few times. V usage is TRBV27 and J usage is TRBJ1-5; tentatively, D is TRBD1 (5 bases). The germline gives CDR1 MNHEY, CDR2 SMNVEV (reference sequence). The V gene lost 6 bases and the J gene lost 5 bases, with 17 bases spanning the gap. This CDR3 spans 15 amino acids. CDR3 loop: CASRVEGFSYQPQHF. The CDR3 DNA sequence: TGTGCCAGCAGGGTGGAGGGGTTTAGTTATCAGCCCCAGCATTTT.

The chain links TRBV6-6 to TRBJ2-7, with 8 bases lining up with TRBD2. The CDR3 spans 14 residues. Trimming at V came to 6 bases and at J to 4 bases, leaving 8 bases not matched to a gene. The germline CDR1 and CDR2 sequences are MNHNY and SVGAGI (reference sequence). The CDR3 spells CASRQSGGLYEQYF. CDR3 bases: TGTGCCAGCAGGCAGAGCGGGGGCTTATACGAGCAGTACTTC.

The J gene is TRBJ2-7, the V gene TRBV21-1; the D call of TRBD2 is as the table states it, not checked on the DNA. TRBV21-1 constitutes a pseudogene. This CDR3 is 14 amino acids long. DNA of the CDR3: TGTGCCAGCAGCAGGCTAGCGGAGGAATACGAGCAGTACTTC. It is translated as CASSRLAEEYEQYF.

The chain has TRBV3-1 (or the pseudogene TRBV3-2) and TRBJ1-1; no reliable D call. Trimming took off 1 base at V and 2 bases at J, with 8 bases between the two ends. The germline V gene encodes CDR1 LGHDT and CDR2 YNNKEL (reference sequence). This CDR3 has 14 amino acids. The CDR3, as DNA: TGTGCCAGCAGCCAAGGTCAGATAAACACTGAAGCTTTCTTT. This encodes CASSQGQINTEAFF.

CDR3 region: CASSTGFSYEQYF. Written as DNA, the CDR3 is TGTGCCAGCAGCACAGGGTTTTCCTACGAGCAGTACTTC. The chain uses TRBV7-3 and TRBJ2-7; D possibly corresponds to TRBD1 (6 bases). This CDR3 has 13 residues. Germline values: CDR1 SGHTA, CDR2 FQGTGA. V was pared by 5 bases and J by 1 base, with 9 bases between.

The chain couples TRBV13 to TRBJ2-5, with TRBD1 matching over 12 bases. Trimming removed 9 bases from V and 1 base from J; junction bases left unmatched: 18. The CDR3 is made up of 19 amino acids. Per the germline V gene, CDR1 is PRHDT and CDR2 is FYEKMQ (reference sequence). This CDR3 reads CARTLPGTGGAGCQETQYF. CDR3 DNA sequence: TGTGCCAGGACACTACCAGGGACAGGGGGCGCGGGTTGCCAAGAGACCCAGTACTTC.

V gene TRBV19 combines with J gene TRBJ1-1; possible D gene TRBD1, 5 bases. Germline assignment: CDR1 LNHDA and CDR2 SQIVND (reference sequence). Trimming removed 3 bases at V and 1 base at J, with 9 bases between. CDR3 length: 14 residues. In DNA, the CDR3 is TGTGCCAGTAGTATGGGGGGGAGGAACACTGAAGCTTTCTTT. It translates to CASSMGGRNTEAFF.

The rearrangement joins TRBV7-2 to TRBJ2-7; 9 nucleotides agree with TRBD2. The J segment lost 12 bases and the V segment lost 5 bases, leaving 14 bases of the junction unmatched. Germline V gene data show CDR1 as SGHTA and CDR2 as FQGNSA. The CDR3 loop spans 14 amino acids. CDR3 nucleotide sequence: TGTGCCAGCAGCGTACCTAGCGGGACCTCTTCTTTGTACTTC. As protein: CASSVPSGTSSLYF.

V gene TRBV4-3 combines with J gene TRBJ2-5; TRBD2 agrees at 8 bases. V shed 1 base, J shed 5 bases, and the junction held 6 bases outside the gene matches. The CDR3 runs 15 residues. The germline V gene has CDR1 LGHNA and CDR2 YSLEER. The chain's CDR3 is CASSQGGLGVETQYF. DNA for the CDR3: TGCGCCAGCAGCCAAGGGGGACTAGGGGTGGAGACCCAGTACTTC.

This sequence joins TRBV10-3 and TRBJ2-1; 7 nucleotides align to TRBD2. The junction had 8 bases not matched to a gene; V was cut back by 6 bases and J by 0 bases. The CDR3 covers 16 residues. Germline V gene lookup returns CDR1 ENHRY and CDR2 SYGVKD. CDR3 region: CAIRPQSGVSYNEQFF. The CDR3 DNA follows: TGTGCCATCAGACCCCAGAGCGGGGTCTCCTACAATGAGCAGTTCTTC.

The V and J genes are TRBV2 and TRBJ2-3; D unresolved. The CDR3 is 11 residues long. Germline CDR1 reads SNHLY; CDR2 reads FYNNEI. V was trimmed by 7 bases and J by 4 bases, leaving 6 bases between them. CDR3 DNA sequence: TGTGCCAGCACGGTTGCAGATACGCAGTATTTT. This translates into CASTVADTQYF.

CDR3 coding DNA: TGTGCCAGCAGCCAAGTAGGACTAGCGGGAGTGCGCGAGCAGTACTTC. Encoded protein: CASSQVGLAGVREQYF. The chain is built from TRBV3-1 (or the pseudogene TRBV3-2) and TRBJ2-7, with 13 bases lining up with TRBD2. This CDR3 contains 16 residues. Germline CDR1 and CDR2: LGHDT and YNNKEL (reference sequence). J gave up 6 bases and V 1 base, and 6 bases lay outside the gene matches.

The V and J genes are TRBV4-1 and TRBJ2-7, with 9 bases aligning to TRBD2. Germline values: CDR1 MGHRA, CDR2 YSYEKL. The CDR3 sequence is 16 residues long. Trimming took 2 bases from V and 0 from J; bases not matched to a gene: 5. The CDR3 is CASSQILAGRSYEQYF. CDR3 nucleotides: TGCGCCAGCAGCCAAATACTAGCGGGCCGCTCCTACGAGCAGTACTTC.